Described below is a single T cell receptor (beta chain) sequence and its context. This specimen comes from a study of technical replicates of blood from several donors. TCRdb's table, derived via immunoSEQ multiplex PCR, lists solely in-frame clones and lacks some. The table records approximately 51,000 clones, 90% to 95% of them present only once. The sequenced sample consisted of PBMCs. This TCR was sampled from a human donor in good health. Some clones in this sample may be carry-over from other donors' samples.

For the CDR3, the DNA is TGCAGCGTCGCTAACCCGGGACAGGGGTCCCACGAGCAGTACTTC. Protein: CSVANPGQGSHEQYF. This chain joins TRBV29-1 and TRBJ2-7, with 10 bases that match TRBD1. The CDR3 spans 15 residues. J gave up 5 bases and V 6 bases, and 13 bases lay outside the gene matches. Germline loops: CDR1 SQVTM, CDR2 ANQGSEA.